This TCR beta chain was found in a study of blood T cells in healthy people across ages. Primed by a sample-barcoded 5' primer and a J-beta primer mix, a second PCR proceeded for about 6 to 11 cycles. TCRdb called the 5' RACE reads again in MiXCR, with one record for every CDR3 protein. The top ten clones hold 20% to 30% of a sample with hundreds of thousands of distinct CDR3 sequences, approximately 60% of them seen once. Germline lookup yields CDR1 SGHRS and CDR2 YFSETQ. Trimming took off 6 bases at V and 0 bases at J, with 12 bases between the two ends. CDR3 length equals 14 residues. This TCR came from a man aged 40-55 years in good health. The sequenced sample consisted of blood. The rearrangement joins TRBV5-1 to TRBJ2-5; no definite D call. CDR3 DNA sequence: TGCGCCAGCAAGTCAGACGCTTACCAAGAGACCCAGTACTTC. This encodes CASKSDAYQETQYF.